A single sample gave rise to the 9 T cell receptor beta chains below, sequenced in a study of Ad26.COV2.S vaccination and SARS-CoV-2 variants. The treatment is: approximately 18 received Ad26.COV2.S at low or high dose, single or two shots; roughly five received placebo; per-sample allocation not given. Sampling was done on day 63 after the first vaccine or placebo injection. Sequencing was performed with immunoSEQ multiplex PCR; in TCRdb, only in-frame clones are kept and a portion is missing. The sample carries roughly 350,000 clones, about nine tenths recorded once. The specimen was peripheral blood, collected in a trial of Ad26.COV2.S vaccine versus placebo. The receptor set was obtained from a person between 18 and 59 years old who received the Ad26.COV2.S COVID-19 vaccine or a placebo.

The rearrangement joins TRBV11-2 to TRBJ2-7; 8 nucleotides agree with TRBD1. The CDR3 runs 15 residues. V dropped 8 bases and J dropped 5; count of bases not matched to a gene: 14. Germline V lookup: CDR1 SGHAT, CDR2 FQNNGV. CDR3 residues: CASCQFGQGINEQYF. For the CDR3, the DNA is TGTGCCAGCTGTCAATTCGGACAGGGTATAAACGAGCAGTACTTC.

This chain joins TRBV4-2 and TRBJ2-1; possible D gene TRBD2, 6 bases. This CDR3 has 16 residues. CDR1 LGHNA and CDR2 YNFKEQ come from the germline V gene. The germline V and J ends were trimmed by 4 bases and 0 bases, with 13 bases remaining between them. DNA of the CDR3: TGTGCCAGCAGCCCGGAGGGGTCGAGCTCCTACAATGAGCAGTTCTTC. It encodes CASSPEGSSSYNEQFF.

The V call is TRBV7-3, the J call TRBJ2-2; maybe TRBD2 (6 bases). With 5 bases removed from V and 2 bases from J, the gap between germline ends came to 15 bases. The germline CDR1 and CDR2 sequences are SGHTA and FQGTGA. The CDR3 is 16 amino acids. The CDR3 bases are TGTGCCAGCAGCCCAGGGTGGGACTTCAACACCGGGGAGCTGTTTTTT. Amino acids: CASSPGWDFNTGELFF.

J is TRBJ1-3 and V is TRBV20-1; D is undetermined. Between the trimmed V and J ends, which lost 3 bases and 3 bases, there was a span of 12 bases. This CDR3 is built from 14 residues. Germline CDR1 reads DFQATT; CDR2 reads SNEGSKA (reference sequence). In DNA, the CDR3 is TGCAGTGCTAGTTTAACGGGGTTTGGAAACACCATATATTTT. As protein: CSASLTGFGNTIYF.

The rearrangement joins TRBV18 to TRBJ1-6; D uncertain. Germline V gene sequence: CDR1 KGHSH, CDR2 LQKENI. The CDR3 consists of 15 residues. Trimming stripped 2 bases from V and 3 bases from J, with 8 bases between. The CDR3 sequence is CASSPFRDYNSPLHF. The CDR3 nucleotides are TGTGCCAGCTCACCATTTCGGGACTATAATTCACCCCTCCACTTT.

This sequence joins TRBV5-6 and TRBJ1-1; D may be TRBD1 (6 bases). Germline V gives CDR1 SGHDT, CDR2 YYEEEE. Trimming took 4 bases from V and 6 from J, leaving 22 bases between them. There are 16 residues in the CDR3. CDR3 DNA: TGTGCCAGCAGCCTAAGGGTGGGGGCGGCCGGCCCTGAAGCTTTCTTT. This translates into CASSLRVGAAGPEAFF.

The chain combines TRBV3-1 (or the pseudogene TRBV3-2) with TRBJ1-2, with unresolved D. The CDR3 is 18 residues long. Trimming stripped 4 bases from V and 0 bases from J, with 21 bases between. CDR1 is LGHDT and CDR2 is YNNKEL in the germline V gene (reference sequence). CDR3 residues: CASSRHGPTQTSNYGYTF. The CDR3 bases are TGTGCCAGCAGCCGCCATGGACCGACGCAAACTTCTAACTATGGCTACACCTTC.

The chain is built from TRBV11-3 and TRBJ2-1; D is unresolved. The CDR3 totals 16 residues. V was pared by 1 base and J by 8 bases, with 18 bases between. Germline assignment: CDR1 SGHNT and CDR2 YENEEA. CDR3 nucleotides: TGTGCCAGCAGCTTAGTGCTTGACGGGTCCAGCCATGAGCAGTTCTTC. Residues: CASSLVLDGSSHEQFF. The variable domain in full, with the rest retrieved from reference TRBV11-3 and TRBJ2-1, is EAGVVQSPRYKIIEKKQPVAFWCNPISGHNTLYWYLQNLGQGPELLIRYENEEAVDDSQLPKDRFSAERLKGVDSTLKIQPAELGDSAVYLCASSLVLDGSSHEQFFGPGTRLTVL.

V usage is TRBV30 and J usage is TRBJ1-5; D is unresolved. V lost 3 bases, J lost 0 bases, and 9 bases lay in between. Germline CDR1 reads GTSNPN; CDR2 reads SVGIG (reference sequence). The CDR3 has 14 amino acids. The CDR3 spells CAWRPQLSNQPQHF. CDR3 in DNA: TGTGCCTGGAGACCTCAACTTAGCAATCAGCCCCAGCATTTT.